This TCR beta chain was identified in a study of T cells in women clearing cervical HPV infection. The CDR3 loop spans 14 amino acids. V was clipped by 2 bases and J by 0 bases, with 10 bases between them. Germline loops: CDR1 DFQATT, CDR2 SNEGSKA (reference sequence). Concerning this clone: The read halts 3 residues ahead of the CDR3 end, with the missing end drawn from the germline J gene.

Sequencing was performed with immunoSEQ multiplex PCR; in TCRdb, only in-frame clones are kept and a portion is missing. This listing includes about 34,000 clones. The receptor comes from a woman between 18 and 70 years old with a cervical HPV16 infection that either progressed to CIN3+ or cleared (not recorded which). Material: blood buffy coat. The chain has TRBV20-1 and TRBJ2-5, with D possibly matching TRBD1 (5 bases). CDR3 residues: CSARQDTYQETQYF. Incomplete CDR3 DNA: TGCAGTGCTAGACAGGACACCTACCAAGAGACC.